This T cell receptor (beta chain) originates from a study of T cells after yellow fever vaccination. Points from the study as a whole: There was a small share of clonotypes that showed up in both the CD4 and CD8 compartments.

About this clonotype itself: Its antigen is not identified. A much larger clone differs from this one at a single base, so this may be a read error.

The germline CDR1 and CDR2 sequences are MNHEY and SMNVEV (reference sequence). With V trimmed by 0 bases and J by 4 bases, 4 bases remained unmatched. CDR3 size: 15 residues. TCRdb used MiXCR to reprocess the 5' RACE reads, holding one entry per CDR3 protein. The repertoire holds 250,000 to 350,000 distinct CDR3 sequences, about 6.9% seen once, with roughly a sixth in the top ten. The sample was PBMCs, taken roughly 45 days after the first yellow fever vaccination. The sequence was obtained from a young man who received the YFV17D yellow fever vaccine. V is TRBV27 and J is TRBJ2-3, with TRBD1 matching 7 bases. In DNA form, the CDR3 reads TGTGCCAGCAGTTTATCCCCCCAGGGGGCAGATACGCAGTATTTT. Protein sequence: CASSLSPQGADTQYF.